This entry is about one TCR beta chain. Using its own MiXCR run on the 5' RACE reads, TCRdb lists one record per CDR3 protein. The table lists approximately 47,000 distinct CDR3 sequences, over 15% of them singletons, with over 2.5% in the top ten. This record belongs to a study of chronic HIV infection and antiretroviral therapy. The V gene end was trimmed by 5 bases and the J gene end by 3 bases; junction bases not matched to a gene: 9. The CDR3 covers 16 residues. Germline loops: CDR1 MDHEN, CDR2 SYDVKM. The sequenced material came from peripheral blood. This chain connects TRBV28 to TRBJ1-5; the match to TRBD1 covers 8 bases. This receptor was identified in an adult who had HIV and had not received antiretroviral therapy, or was an uninfected healthy control (not recorded which). The CDR3 reads CASSPQTGVYNQPQHF. CDR3 nucleotides: TGTGCCAGCAGTCCCCAGACAGGGGTCTACAATCAGCCCCAGCATTTT.